This TCR beta chain emerged from a study of blood T cells in healthy people across ages. The CDR3 loop spans 12 amino acids. V was cut by 9 bases and J by 0 bases, with 7 bases left in between. The germline CDR1 and CDR2 sequences are SNHLY and FYNNEI. Turning to this clonotype: Its specificity is unknown.

Then a second PCR, running about 7 to 11 cycles, was carried out with a sample-barcoded 5' primer and a J-beta primer mix. TCRdb re-derived calls from the 5' RACE reads in MiXCR, one entry per CDR3 protein. The sample includes over a million distinct CDR3 sequences, around 42% of them seen just once. Overall study results and limits: A greater number of naive CD4+ cells and higher diversity distinguished long-lived donors from aged donors. The diversity estimates, figures obtained from one million T cells, were considered underestimates. TCR beta diversity was tightly associated with the proportion of naive T cells.

This clonotype was obtained from a young woman in good health. The specimen was blood. The V and J genes are TRBV2 and TRBJ2-3; unclear D gene. DNA for the CDR3: TGTGCCAGACGTTCTAGCACAGATACGCAGTATTTT. Translating gives CARRSSTDTQYF.